Listed below are T cell receptor beta chains from one sample, sequenced in a study of technical replicates of blood from four donors. TCRdb keeps only in-frame clones here, not all; method: immunoSEQ multiplex PCR. The sample shows about 82,000 clones, approximately 90% of them seen only once. The sequenced sample consisted of T cells isolated from PBMCs. The source of these receptors is a human donor in good health. Both conserved end residues are part of each CDR3. The order of the fields is J gene, V gene, D gene, clone size, CDR3 DNA, CDR3 protein. The D gene is left open where the match is weak. Rows may omit the clone size; those that give it use once, few, many or a size class.

TRBJ1-3 TRBV7-6 TRBD1 once TGTGCCAGCAGCCGAAGGGGGCCTGGAAACACCATATATTTT CASSRRGPGNTIYF
TRBJ2-1 TRBV6-5 TRBD1 . TGTGCCAGCAGTATAATTGACAGGGCTGGTGAGCAGTTCTTC CASSIIDRAGEQFF
TRBJ2-3 TRBV18 . . TGTGCCAGCTCACCACCCCTCACAGATACGCAGTATTTT CASSPPLTDTQYF
TRBJ1-2 TRBV19 TRBD1 . TGTGCCTCAAAGGAGGGACCTCGTAGACAGGGCCCTAACTATGGCTACACCTTC CASKEGPRRQGPNYGYTF
TRBJ1-5 TRBV6-6 . . TGTGCCAGCAGTTACATCGGGTGGCCTCACGATCAGCCCCAGCATTTT CASSYIGWPHDQPQHF
TRBJ2-2 TRBV27 . . TGTGCCAGTTGGGGGCTTCGCACCGGGGAGCTGTTTTTT CASWGLRTGELFF
TRBJ1-2 TRBV6-1 TRBD1 . TGTGCCAGCAGTGATGACAGGGGTTATGGTGGCTACACCTTC CASSDDRGYGGYTF
TRBJ2-5 TRBV5-8 TRBD2 . TGTGCCAGCAGCCTTAGCGGGAGGGCGTCTGAGACCCAGTACTTC CASSLSGRASETQYF
TRBJ1-2 TRBV28 TRBD1 . TGTGCCAGCAGAAGCCACGGGACAGGGACCTATGGCTACACCTTC CASRSHGTGTYGYTF
TRBJ1-6 TRBV7-9 . once TGTGCCAGCAGCCCAGGGGTCGGATCACCCCTCCACTTT CASSPGVGSPLHF
TRBJ1-1 TRBV18 . . TGTGCCAGCTCTCAGGGCGAGAACACTGAAGCTTTCTTT CASSQGENTEAFF
TRBJ2-1 TRBV9 . . TGTGCCAGCAGCCTCAGTTGGGCCTTATACAATGAGCAGTTCTTC CASSLSWALYNEQFF
TRBJ2-3 TRBV11-1 TRBD1 . TGTGCCAGCAGCGAGGACAGGGGGCCAGATACGCAGTATTTT CASSEDRGPDTQYF
TRBJ2-3 TRBV5-5 TRBD1 . TGTGCCAGCAGCCCTAACTTTGGCAGGGGGCTTCCAGATACGCAGTATTTT CASSPNFGRGLPDTQYF
TRBJ1-2 TRBV11-1 . . TGTGCCAGCAGCTTAGGTTCGGGTTTTGACTATGGCTACACCTTC CASSLGSGFDYGYTF
TRBJ1-5 TRBV6-5 . . TGTGCCAGCAGTCCACAGAGAAGTAGCAATCAGCCCCAGCATTTT CASSPQRSSNQPQHF
TRBJ1-2 TRBV5-1 . . TGCGCCAGCAGCCTGGGACATCTGAACTATGGCTACACCTTC CASSLGHLNYGYTF
TRBJ2-1 TRBV10-2 TRBD1 . TGCGCCAGCAGTGGGGACAGCAATGAGCAGTTCTTC CASSGDSNEQFF
TRBJ2-1 TRBV2 . . TGTGCCAGCAGTCCGTTCAATGAGCAGTTCTTC CASSPFNEQFF
TRBJ2-1 TRBV18 TRBD2 once TGTGCCAGCTCAAGCCTCCCGGGACTAGGCAATGAGCAGTTCTTC CASSSLPGLGNEQFF
TRBJ1-5 TRBV7-9 . . TGTGCCAGCAGCTTAGGGGGGGGAAGGGGGCAGCCCCAGCATTTT CASSLGGGRGQPQHF
TRBJ2-3 TRBV9 TRBD2 . TGTGCCAGCAGGGATATGACTAGCGGGACCACAGATACGCAGTATTTT CASRDMTSGTTDTQYF
TRBJ1-6 TRBV11-2 . . TGTGCCAGCAGCTTGGGCCCGGGGGGGGCCAAGAATTCACCCCTCCACTTT CASSLGPGGAKNSPLHF
TRBJ1-4 TRBV28 . . TGTGCCAGCAGTTCCGCCGGGGCAGGGGAGATTAGTGAAAAACTGTTTTTT CASSSAGAGEISEKLFF
TRBJ2-2 TRBV28 . . TGTGCCAGCGGTCCAGGGGCCGGGGAGCTGTTTTTT CASGPGAGELFF
TRBJ2-3 TRBV28 . . TGTGCCAGCAGTTTCCAGAACACAGATACGCAGTATTTT CASSFQNTDTQYF
TRBJ2-7 TRBV9 TRBD1 . TGTGCCAGCAGCGTAGGAGCCTCAGGACAGGGTGCCCTCGAGCAGTACTTC CASSVGASGQGALEQYF
TRBJ2-1 TRBV9 . . TGTGCCAGCAGCGTAGGACAGGCAGGGCGGAATGAGCAGTTCTTC CASSVGQAGRNEQFF
TRBJ2-7 TRBV28 . . TGTGGTCAGGTTAATCACGAGCAGTACTTC CGQVNHEQYF
TRBJ1-5 TRBV6-1 TRBD1 . TGTGCCAGCAGTGAACGGGACAGGGTTGTTCAGCCCCAGCATTTT CASSERDRVVQPQHF
TRBJ1-4 TRBV5-1 . . TGCGCCAGCAGCTTTCAGGGGAGTGAAAAACTGTTTTTT CASSFQGSEKLFF
TRBJ2-5 TRBV5-8 TRBD2 . TGTGCCAGCAGCTCTAGCGGGAGCAATCAAGAGACCCAGTACTTC CASSSSGSNQETQYF
TRBJ1-4 TRBV9 TRBD1 . TGTGCCAGCAGCGCGGGGACAGTCCCAACTAATGAAAAACTGTTTTTT CASSAGTVPTNEKLFF
TRBJ2-6 TRBV19 . . TGTGCCAGTAGTGTGGTGAGACAAATACAAAGTCGGGCCAACGTCCTGACTTTC CASSVVRQIQSRANVLTF
TRBJ1-1 TRBV6-5 TRBD1 . TGTGCCAGCAGTCCTGACCAGGGGGGAGTAGAAGCTTTCTTT CASSPDQGGVEAFF
TRBJ1-2 TRBV6-5 . . TGTGCCAGCAGTTACTGTGGAGAGATCTATGGCTACACCTTC CASSYCGEIYGYTF
TRBJ1-4 TRBV4-1 . . TGCGCCAGCAGCCAAGAGCCAGGGTCGTTTGCTAATGAAAAACTGTTTTTT CASSQEPGSFANEKLFF
TRBJ1-4 TRBV28 . . TGTGCCAGCAGTTTAAATCAGGCGAATGAAAAACTGTTTTTT CASSLNQANEKLFF
TRBJ1-6 TRBV19 TRBD1 . TGTGCCAGTAGTATAGCCCAGGACAGGGAACCCTATAATTCACCCCTCCACTTT CASSIAQDREPYNSPLHF
TRBJ2-3 TRBV7-6 TRBD2 . TGTGCCAGCAGCTTGGCTAGCGGGGGGATAGCTGATACGCAGTATTTT CASSLASGGIADTQYF
TRBJ1-6 TRBV6-5 . . TGTGCCAGCAGTTACTCGATCGGGGGGCTAAATTCACCCCTCCACTTT CASSYSIGGLNSPLHF
TRBJ2-7 TRBV2 TRBD2 . TGTGCCAGCAGTGGCGGGGGGGCCCACGAGCAGTACTTC CASSGGGAHEQYF
TRBJ2-7 TRBV19 TRBD1 . TGTGCCAGTAAGGTCGGACAGGCCACCTACGAGCAGTACTTC CASKVGQATYEQYF
TRBJ2-5 TRBV5-1 . once TGCGCCAGCAGTCCCGGTGCGAGGGAAGAGACCCAGTACTTC CASSPGAREETQYF
TRBJ2-5 TRBV7-9 . . TGTGCCAGCAGCTTAAACAGGGCGGAGACCCAGTACTTC CASSLNRAETQYF
TRBJ2-1 TRBV7-3 TRBD2 . TGTGCCAGCAGTGAACTAGCGGACTCCTACAATGAGCAGTTCTTC CASSELADSYNEQFF
TRBJ2-3 TRBV5-1 TRBD2 . TGCGCCAGCAGCTTGGCGCTAGCGGGAAACGCAGATACGCAGTATTTT CASSLALAGNADTQYF
TRBJ1-4 TRBV4-1 . . TGCGCCAGCAACAGGGTACGGGTCAATAATGAAAAACTGTTTTTT CASNRVRVNNEKLFF
TRBJ1-5 TRBV7-9 . . TGTGCCAGCAGCTTAAGTGGCCAATTCAATCAGCCCCAGCATTTT CASSLSGQFNQPQHF
TRBJ2-1 TRBV7-6 TRBD1 . TGTGCCAGCAGCTCCGGGACAGGGGGCGTCGACAATGAGCAGTTCTTC CASSSGTGGVDNEQFF
TRBJ2-3 TRBV7-8 TRBD1 once TGTGCCAGCAGCAGAGGACAGGGGGCAAGCACAGATACGCAGTATTTT CASSRGQGASTDTQYF
TRBJ2-7 TRBV19 . . TGTGCCAGTAGAGAGTCTAGCCTCCATTCCTACGAGCAGTACTTC CASRESSLHSYEQYF
TRBJ2-7 TRBV4-1 . . TGCGCCAGCAGCCATCGGGACACAACCTACGAGCAGTACTTC CASSHRDTTYEQYF
TRBJ1-1 TRBV7-3 . . TGTGCCAGCAGCTTAAGGGGCGGATTGAACACTGAAGCTTTCTTT CASSLRGGLNTEAFF
TRBJ2-6 TRBV5-4 . . TGTGCCAGCAGCTTGGCTCAGGTTTTCTCTGGGGCCAACGTCCTGACTTTC CASSLAQVFSGANVLTF
TRBJ1-1 TRBV15 . . TGTGCCACCAGCACTTCGACAGATCCTGAAGCTTTCTTT CATSTSTDPEAFF
TRBJ2-1 TRBV11-2 TRBD2 . TGTGCCAGCAGCTTTTACCCGACTAGCGGTTCCTACAATGAGCAGTTCTTC CASSFYPTSGSYNEQFF
TRBJ1-1 TRBV16 TRBD1 . TGTGCCAGCAGCCCCCGGACAGGTCCTAAGGGCACTGAAGCTTTCTTT CASSPRTGPKGTEAFF
TRBJ2-1 TRBV7-6 . . TGTGCCAGCAGCTTAGATCTAGCCCTGTCCTACAATGAGCAGTTCTTC CASSLDLALSYNEQFF
TRBJ2-3 TRBV4-1 TRBD2 . TGCGCCAGCAGCCAAGGAATCACCGGGGGGGCCGGAGATACGCAGTATTTT CASSQGITGGAGDTQYF